A few counts support the clone carrying this T cell receptor (beta chain). With a J-beta primer mix and a sample-barcoded 5' primer, a second PCR ran about 7 to 12 cycles. TCRdb re-derived calls from the 5' RACE reads in MiXCR, one entry per CDR3 protein. Of more than 1,000,000 distinct CDR3 sequences listed, about 23% are singletons. The data were obtained in a study of blood T cells in healthy people across ages. The CDR3 has 14 amino acids. Germline V lookup: CDR1 SQVTM, CDR2 ANQGSEA. V shed 6 bases and J 3 bases; nucleotides not matched to a gene: 11. This sample was also put to use in a study of T cells of mothers and their children.

The sequence came from a girl aged 2-15 years in good health. The specimen was blood. The chain has TRBV29-1 and TRBJ2-7; 7 positions match TRBD1. The CDR3 DNA reads as TGCAGCGTAGAAATAGTCCGGGACAGCTACGAGCAGTACTTC. Translated: CSVEIVRDSYEQYF.